The rows below give T cell receptor beta chains drawn from one sample of a study of T cell responses to AZD1222 COVID-19 vaccine. Repertoires were generated with immunoSEQ multiplex PCR, while TCRdb's copy carries only in-frame clones and drops some. Of 120,000 or so clones listed, about 85% are singletons. Sample: peripheral blood, taken on day 0 of AZD1222 vaccination. All receptors come from an adult in good health. CDR3s include the opening cysteine and the closing phenylalanine or tryptophan. D genes are given only for firm matches. The listing skips clone size in some rows; elsewhere it reads once, few, many or a size class.

len	j_gene	abundance	v_gene	d_gene	CDR3aa	CDR3nt
15	TRBJ1-1	NA	TRBV27	NA	CASSLSWGLNTEAFF	TGTGCCAGCAGTTTATCCTGGGGGCTTAACACTGAAGCTTTCTTT
16	TRBJ1-3	NA	TRBV25-1	NA	CASSPQGRQVGNTIYF	TGTGCCAGCAGTCCTCAAGGAAGGCAAGTTGGAAACACCATATATTTT
14	TRBJ2-1	once	TRBV6-5	NA	CASSYDRNYNEQFF	TGTGCCAGCAGTTACGACAGAAATTACAATGAGCAGTTCTTC
16	TRBJ1-2	NA	TRBV5-1	NA	CASSPNSGGINYGYTF	TGCGCCAGCAGCCCAAATAGCGGGGGCATTAACTATGGCTACACCTTC
11	TRBJ2-3	NA	TRBV11-2	NA	CASSLGDTQYF	TGTGCCAGCAGCCTTGGGGATACGCAGTATTTT
13	TRBJ2-1	NA	TRBV6-5	NA	CASSRTANNEQFF	TGTGCCAGCAGCCGGACTGCCAACAATGAGCAGTTCTTC
15	TRBJ2-7	NA	TRBV4-1	NA	CASSPRAPSSYEQYF	TGCGCCAGCAGCCCCCGGGCTCCTAGCTCCTACGAGCAGTACTTC
15	TRBJ1-5	NA	TRBV6-5	NA	CASSPLGTSNQPQHF	TGTGCCAGCAGTCCCCTCGGGACTAGCAATCAGCCCCAGCATTTT
13	TRBJ2-3	many	TRBV29-1	TRBD2	CSARRGEADTQYF	TGCAGCGCCCGTCGGGGGGAGGCAGATACGCAGTATTTT
12	TRBJ1-2	NA	TRBV19	NA	CASRFGPYGYTF	TGTGCCAGTAGATTCGGACCTTATGGCTACACCTTC
16	TRBJ2-2	NA	TRBV13	TRBD1	CASSPRTGRYTGELFF	TGTGCCAGCAGCCCCAGGACAGGGAGGTACACCGGGGAGCTGTTTTTT
11	TRBJ2-3	NA	TRBV5-6	NA	CASSWADTQYF	TGTGCCAGCAGCTGGGCAGATACGCAGTATTTT
15	TRBJ2-1	NA	TRBV4-2	NA	CASSQEGTTYNEQFF	TGTGCCAGCAGCCAAGAGGGAACTACCTACAATGAGCAGTTCTTC
15	TRBJ2-7	NA	TRBV7-6	NA	CASSQDLGTPYEQYF	TGTGCCAGCAGCCAAGATTTGGGCACCCCCTACGAGCAGTACTTC
13	TRBJ1-2	NA	TRBV2	TRBD1	CASSVQGIYGYTF	TGTGCCAGCAGTGTACAGGGGATCTATGGCTACACCTTC
13	TRBJ2-3	NA	TRBV10-1	NA	CASRDYNTDTQYF	TGCGCCAGCAGGGACTACAACACAGATACGCAGTATTTT
16	TRBJ1-4	NA	TRBV30	TRBD1	CAAGTGYDATNEKLFF	TGTGCCGCCGGGACAGGGTATGATGCAACTAATGAAAAACTGTTTTTT
13	TRBJ2-1	once	TRBV12-3/TRBV12-4	NA	CASRHTADNEQFF	TGTGCCAGCAGGCATACGGCGGACAATGAGCAGTTCTTC
14	TRBJ2-5	NA	TRBV27	TRBD1	CASSQQGPRETQYF	TGTGCCAGCAGTCAACAGGGGCCCCGGGAGACCCAGTACTTC
13	TRBJ1-5	once	TRBV2	NA	CASSLGNNQPQHF	TGTGCCAGCAGCCTGGGAAACAATCAGCCCCAGCATTTT
17	TRBJ1-5	NA	TRBV7-9	TRBD1	CASSPDEGAGLNQPQHF	TGTGCCAGCAGCCCGGACGAGGGGGCAGGGCTTAATCAGCCCCAGCATTTT
14	TRBJ1-6	NA	TRBV9	TRBD1	CASSGTGYNSPLHF	TGTGCCAGCAGCGGGACAGGGTATAATTCACCCCTCCACTTT
15	TRBJ2-1	NA	TRBV3-1/TRBV3-2	TRBD2	CASSPGLAVNNEQFF	TGTGCCAGCAGCCCGGGACTAGCGGTGAACAATGAGCAGTTCTTC
17	TRBJ2-2	NA	TRBV27	TRBD2	CASRRRLAVNNTGELFF	TGTGCCAGCAGACGTCGACTAGCGGTAAACAACACCGGGGAGCTGTTTTTT
12	TRBJ1-1	few	TRBV10-1	NA	CASSDLGTEAFF	TGCGCCAGCAGTGACCTGGGGACTGAAGCTTTCTTT
14	TRBJ2-5	NA	TRBV5-8	NA	CASSLPGEQETQYF	TGTGCCAGCAGCTTGCCAGGGGAGCAAGAGACCCAGTACTTC
15	TRBJ1-1	NA	TRBV4-1	TRBD1	CASSQVRTGDTEAFF	TGCGCCAGCAGCCAAGTTCGGACAGGGGACACTGAAGCTTTCTTT
13	TRBJ1-5	NA	TRBV12-3/TRBV12-4	NA	CASRDGGNQPQHF	TGTGCCAGCAGGGACGGGGGCAATCAGCCCCAGCATTTT